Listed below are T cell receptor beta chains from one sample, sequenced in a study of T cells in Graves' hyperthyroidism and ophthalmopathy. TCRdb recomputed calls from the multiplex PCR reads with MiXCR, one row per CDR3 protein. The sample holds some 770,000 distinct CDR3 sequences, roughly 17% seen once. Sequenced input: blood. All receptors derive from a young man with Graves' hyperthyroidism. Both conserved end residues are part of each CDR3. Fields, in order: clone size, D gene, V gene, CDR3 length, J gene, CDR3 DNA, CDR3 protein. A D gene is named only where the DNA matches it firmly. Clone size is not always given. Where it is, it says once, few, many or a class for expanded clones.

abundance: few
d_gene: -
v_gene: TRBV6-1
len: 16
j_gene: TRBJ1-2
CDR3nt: TGTGCCAGCAGCCCTTTCGGGGCAGGAGCTAACTATGGCTACACCTTC
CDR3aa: CASSPFGAGANYGYTF

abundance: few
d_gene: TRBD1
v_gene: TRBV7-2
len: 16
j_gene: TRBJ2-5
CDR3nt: TGTGCCAGCAGCTCCCAGGGCGCAACAGGGGGCGAGACCCAGTACTTC
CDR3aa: CASSSQGATGGETQYF

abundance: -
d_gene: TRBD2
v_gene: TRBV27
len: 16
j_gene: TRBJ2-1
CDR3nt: TGTGCCAGCAAAGTTTATAGTAGCGGGGACCCTAATGAGCAGTTCTTC
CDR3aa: CASKVYSSGDPNEQFF

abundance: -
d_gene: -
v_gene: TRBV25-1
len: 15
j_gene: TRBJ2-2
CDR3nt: TGTGCCAGCACTACGGCAGGGTGGGACACCGGGGAGCTGTTTTTT
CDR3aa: CASTTAGWDTGELFF

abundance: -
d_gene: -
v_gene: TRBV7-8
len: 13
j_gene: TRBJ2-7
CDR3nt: TGTGCCAGCAGCTTAGACATTCCCAGGGTGCAGTACTTC
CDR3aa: CASSLDIPRVQYF

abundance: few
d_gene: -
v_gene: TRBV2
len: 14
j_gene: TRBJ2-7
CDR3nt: TGTGCCAGCAGTGGGGGATCAGGCTCCTACGAGCAGTACTTC
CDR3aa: CASSGGSGSYEQYF

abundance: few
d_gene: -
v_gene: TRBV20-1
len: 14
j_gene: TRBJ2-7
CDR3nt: TGCAGTGCTAGAGAAGACTCCAGCTCCTACGAGCAGTACTTC
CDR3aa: CSAREDSSSYEQYF

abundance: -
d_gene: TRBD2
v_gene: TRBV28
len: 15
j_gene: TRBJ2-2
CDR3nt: TGTGCCAGCGGGGACTATAGCGGGAGTACCGGGGAGCTGTTTTTT
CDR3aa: CASGDYSGSTGELFF

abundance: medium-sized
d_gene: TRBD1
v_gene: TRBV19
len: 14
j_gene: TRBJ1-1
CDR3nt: TGTGCCAGCTCCCCCGGGACAGGGGGGACTGAAGCTTTCTTT
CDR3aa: CASSPGTGGTEAFF

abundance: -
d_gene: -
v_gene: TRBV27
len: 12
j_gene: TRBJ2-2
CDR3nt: TGTGCCAGCAGTTTTTGGACCGGGGAGCTGTTTTTT
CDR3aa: CASSFWTGELFF

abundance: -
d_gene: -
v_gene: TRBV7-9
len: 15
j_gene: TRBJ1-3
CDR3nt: TGTGCCAGCAGCCCTAAGGGGTTCTCTGGAAACACCATATATTTT
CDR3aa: CASSPKGFSGNTIYF

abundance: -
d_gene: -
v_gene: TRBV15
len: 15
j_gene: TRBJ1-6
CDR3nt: TGTGCCACCAGCAGCCGGGATAGCCGAAATTCACCCCTCCACTTT
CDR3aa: CATSSRDSRNSPLHF

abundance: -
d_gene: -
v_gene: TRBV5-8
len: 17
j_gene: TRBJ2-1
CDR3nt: TGTGCCAGCAGCCTCCAGAGGGGGAAGAGCTCCTACAATGAGCAGTTCTTC
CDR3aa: CASSLQRGKSSYNEQFF

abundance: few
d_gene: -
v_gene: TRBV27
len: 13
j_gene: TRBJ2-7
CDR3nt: TGTGCCAGCAGCGACAGGCCTTTCTACGAGCAGTACTTC
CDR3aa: CASSDRPFYEQYF

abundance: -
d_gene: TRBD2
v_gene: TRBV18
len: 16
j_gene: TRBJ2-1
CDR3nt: TGTGCCAGCTCACCGTGGAGCGGGACCTCCTACAATGAGCAGTTCTTC
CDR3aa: CASSPWSGTSYNEQFF

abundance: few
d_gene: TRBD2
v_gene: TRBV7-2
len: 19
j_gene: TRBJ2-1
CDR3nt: TGTGCCAGCAGCTTCCCCGGGACTAGCGGGAACACGATCTACAATGAGCAGTTCTTC
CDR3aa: CASSFPGTSGNTIYNEQFF

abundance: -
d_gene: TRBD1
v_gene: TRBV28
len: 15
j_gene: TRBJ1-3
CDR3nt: TGTGCCAGCAGCCCCCCACAGGGGAATGGAAACACCATATATTTT
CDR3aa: CASSPPQGNGNTIYF

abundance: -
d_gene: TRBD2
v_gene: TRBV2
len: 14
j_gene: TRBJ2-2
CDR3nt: TGTGCCAGCAAGCGTAGCGGGAATACCGGGGAGCTGTTTTTT
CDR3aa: CASKRSGNTGELFF

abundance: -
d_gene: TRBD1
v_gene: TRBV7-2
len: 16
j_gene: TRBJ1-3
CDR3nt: TGTGCCAGCAGCTTAGCTGGGACAGGGGGCCTAAACACCATATATTTT
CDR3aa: CASSLAGTGGLNTIYF

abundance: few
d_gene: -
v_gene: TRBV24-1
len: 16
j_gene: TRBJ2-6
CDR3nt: TGTGCCACCAGTGATTTGGGGACCTCTGGGGCCAACGTCCTGACTTTC
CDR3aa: CATSDLGTSGANVLTF

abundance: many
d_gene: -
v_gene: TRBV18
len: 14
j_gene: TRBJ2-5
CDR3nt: TGTGCCAGCTCACCATCGGGGATCCAAGAGACCCAGTACTTC
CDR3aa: CASSPSGIQETQYF

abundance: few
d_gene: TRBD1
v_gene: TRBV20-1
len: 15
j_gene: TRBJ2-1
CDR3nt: TGCAGTGCAGCTGGACAGGGGGCGCAAGACAATGAGCAGTTCTTC
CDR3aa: CSAAGQGAQDNEQFF

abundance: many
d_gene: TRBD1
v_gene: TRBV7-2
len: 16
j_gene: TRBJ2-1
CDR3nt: TGTGCCAGCAGCCACATAGGGACAGGGGAAGGCAATGAGCAGTTCTTC
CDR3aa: CASSHIGTGEGNEQFF

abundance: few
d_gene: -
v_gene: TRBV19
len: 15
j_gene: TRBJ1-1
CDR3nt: TGTGCCAGTAATATGGTCGGGGGCGCGAAGACTGAAGCTTTCTTT
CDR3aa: CASNMVGGAKTEAFF

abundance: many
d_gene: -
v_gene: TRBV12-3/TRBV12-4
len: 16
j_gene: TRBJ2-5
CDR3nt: TGTGCCAGCAGCTCTCTCCGGGACTCCCTTAGGGAGACCCAGTACTTC
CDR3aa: CASSSLRDSLRETQYF

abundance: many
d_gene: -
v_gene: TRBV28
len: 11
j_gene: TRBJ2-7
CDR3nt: TGTGCCACCCGCCAACTGCACGAGCAGTACTTC
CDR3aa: CATRQLHEQYF

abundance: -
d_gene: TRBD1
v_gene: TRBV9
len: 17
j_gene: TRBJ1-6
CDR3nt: TGTGCCAGCAGCAGCGAAGGGAGGGCAGGGGGAAATTCACCCCCCCACTTT
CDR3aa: CASSSEGRAGGNSPPHF

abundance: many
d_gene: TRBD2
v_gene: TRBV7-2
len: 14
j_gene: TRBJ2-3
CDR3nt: TGTGCCAGCAGTCCTAGCGGGAGGCCAGATACGCAGTATTTT
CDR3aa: CASSPSGRPDTQYF

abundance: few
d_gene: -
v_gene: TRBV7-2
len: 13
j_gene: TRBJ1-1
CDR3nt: TGTGCCAGCAGCTCATGGACGGGGTCGAAAGCTTTCTTT
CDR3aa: CASSSWTGSKAFF

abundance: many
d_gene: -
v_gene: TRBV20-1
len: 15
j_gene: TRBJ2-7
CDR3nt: TGCAGTGCTAGAGGGACTGGAAAAATCTCCTACGAGCAGTACTTC
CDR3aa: CSARGTGKISYEQYF

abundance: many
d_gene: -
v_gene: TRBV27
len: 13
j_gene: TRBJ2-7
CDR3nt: TGTGCCAGCAGTTACGGGGTCGAGTACGAGCAGTACTTC
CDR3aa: CASSYGVEYEQYF

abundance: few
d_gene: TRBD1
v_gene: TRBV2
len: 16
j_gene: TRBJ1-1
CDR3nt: TGTGCCAGCAGTGGCCAAGACAGGGGGCTGAACACTGAAGCTTTCTTT
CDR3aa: CASSGQDRGLNTEAFF

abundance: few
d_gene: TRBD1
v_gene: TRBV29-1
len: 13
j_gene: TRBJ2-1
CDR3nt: TGCAGCGCCGAGGGACAGGGGGGCAATGAGCAGTTCTTC
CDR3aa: CSAEGQGGNEQFF

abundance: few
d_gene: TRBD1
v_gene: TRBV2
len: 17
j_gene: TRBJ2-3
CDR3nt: TGTGCCAGCAGCTCCGCTAGGGGGCTAACGGGGACAGATACGCAGTATTTT
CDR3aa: CASSSARGLTGTDTQYF

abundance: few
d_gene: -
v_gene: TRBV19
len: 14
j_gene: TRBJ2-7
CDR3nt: TGTGCCAGTAGTATCGGGGGATGGAGCTACGAGCAGTACTTC
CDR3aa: CASSIGGWSYEQYF

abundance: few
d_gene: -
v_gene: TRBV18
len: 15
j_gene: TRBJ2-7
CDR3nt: TGTGCCAGCTCACCCCCGGGAAGGGGAGCCTACGAGCAGTACTTC
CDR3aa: CASSPPGRGAYEQYF

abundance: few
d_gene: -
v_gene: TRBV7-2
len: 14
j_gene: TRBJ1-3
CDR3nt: TGTGCCAGCAGCCCCCAGGGAGGAGGAAACACCATATATTTT
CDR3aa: CASSPQGGGNTIYF

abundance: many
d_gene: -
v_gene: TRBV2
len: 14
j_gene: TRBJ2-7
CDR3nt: TGTGCCAGCATGCCCGGGCAGGGGTCATCCGAGCAGTACTTC
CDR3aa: CASMPGQGSSEQYF

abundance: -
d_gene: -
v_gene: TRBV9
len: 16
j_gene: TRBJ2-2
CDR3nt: TGTGCCAGCAGCGTAGCGGGACGCCTAAACACCGGGGAGCTGTTTTTT
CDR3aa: CASSVAGRLNTGELFF

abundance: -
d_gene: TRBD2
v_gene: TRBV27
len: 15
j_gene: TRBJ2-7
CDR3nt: TGTGCCAGCAGTTTTGGAAGCGGGAGGGGCTACGAGCAGTACTTC
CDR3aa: CASSFGSGRGYEQYF

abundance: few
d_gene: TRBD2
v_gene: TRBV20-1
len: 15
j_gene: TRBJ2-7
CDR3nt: TGCAGTGCAACAGTTCCGGGACTAGCGTCTTACGAGCAGTACTTC
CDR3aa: CSATVPGLASYEQYF

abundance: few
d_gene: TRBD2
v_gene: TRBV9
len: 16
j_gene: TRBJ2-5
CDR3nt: TGTGCCAGCAGCCCGATGGGACTAGCGGGAGTGGAGACCCAGTACTTC
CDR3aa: CASSPMGLAGVETQYF

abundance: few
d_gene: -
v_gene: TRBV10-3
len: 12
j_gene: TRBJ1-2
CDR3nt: TGTGCCATCAGGTGGGGGAACTATGGCTACACCTTC
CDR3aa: CAIRWGNYGYTF

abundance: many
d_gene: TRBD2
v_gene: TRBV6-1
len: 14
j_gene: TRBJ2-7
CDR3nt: TGTGCCAGCAGGGCCGGACTAGCGGGAGACGAGCAGTACTTC
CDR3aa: CASRAGLAGDEQYF

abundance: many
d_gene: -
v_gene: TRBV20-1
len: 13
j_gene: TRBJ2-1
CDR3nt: TGCAGTGCTAGAGATTTCAGCTACAATGAGCAGTTCTTC
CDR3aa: CSARDFSYNEQFF

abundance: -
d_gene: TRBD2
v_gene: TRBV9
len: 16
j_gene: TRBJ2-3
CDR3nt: TGTGCCAGCAGCGTAGACGGCGGGAGAGGCACAGATACGCAGTATTTT
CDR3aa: CASSVDGGRGTDTQYF

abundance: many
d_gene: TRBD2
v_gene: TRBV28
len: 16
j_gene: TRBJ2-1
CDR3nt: TGTGCCAGCAGTCCCCCCCTAGCGGGAGAGTACAATGAGCAGTTCTTC
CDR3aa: CASSPPLAGEYNEQFF